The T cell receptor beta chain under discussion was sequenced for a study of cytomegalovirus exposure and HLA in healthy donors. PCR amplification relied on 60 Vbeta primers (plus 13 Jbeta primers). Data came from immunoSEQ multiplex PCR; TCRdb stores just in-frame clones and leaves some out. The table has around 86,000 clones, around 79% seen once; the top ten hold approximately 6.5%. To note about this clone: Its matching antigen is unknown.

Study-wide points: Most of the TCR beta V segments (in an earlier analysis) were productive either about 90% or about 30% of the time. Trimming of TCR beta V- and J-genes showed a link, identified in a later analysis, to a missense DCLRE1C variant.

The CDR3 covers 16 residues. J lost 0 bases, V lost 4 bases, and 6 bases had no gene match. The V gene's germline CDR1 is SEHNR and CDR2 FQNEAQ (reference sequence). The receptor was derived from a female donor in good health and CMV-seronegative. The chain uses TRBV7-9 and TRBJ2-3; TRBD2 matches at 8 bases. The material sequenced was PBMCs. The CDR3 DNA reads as TGTGCCAGCAGCTCGGTAGCGGGAACTAGCACAGATACGCAGTATTTT. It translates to CASSSVAGTSTDTQYF. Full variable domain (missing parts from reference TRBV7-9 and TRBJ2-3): DTGVSQNPRHKITKRGQNVTFRCDPISEHNRLYWYRQTLGQGPEFLTYFQNEAQLEKSRLLSDRFSAERPKGSFSTLEIQRTEQGDSAMYLCASSSVAGTSTDTQYFGPGTRLTVL.